Reported below is one T cell receptor (beta chain). The source of the sample is a study of T-cell reconstitution after alpha-beta-depleted transplantation in children. A library of TCRbeta sequences, prepared with unique molecular identifiers, was generated. TCRdb ran MiXCR on the PCR reads and lists one entry per CDR3 protein. The data hold hundreds of thousands of distinct CDR3 sequences, with over 9.5% observed a single time. V was trimmed by 3 bases and J by 5 bases, leaving 13 bases between them. There are 15 residues in the CDR3. CDR1 is KGHSH, CDR2 LQKENI, per germline. This sample comprised PBMCs from the stem cell graft donor, obtained from the stem cell graft. The chain joins TRBV18 to TRBJ2-2; D call uncertain. The TCR was taken from a human donor who donated a stem cell graft to a child with acute myeloid leukemia. The CDR3 DNA follows: TGTGCCAGCTCACCCCTAGGAGTCAGTACCGGGGAGCTGTTTTTT. Translating it yields CASSPLGVSTGELFF. Full variable domain (rest looked up from reference TRBV18 and TRBJ2-2): NAGVMQNPRHLVRRRGQEARLRCSPMKGHSHVYWYRQLPEEGLKFMVYLQKENIIDESGMPKERFSAEFPKEGPSILRIQQVVRGDSAAYFCASSPLGVSTGELFFGEGSRLTVL.